The 31 T cell receptor beta chains presented below share a single source sample, sequenced in a study of cytomegalovirus exposure and HLA in healthy donors. PCR involved 60 Vbeta and 13 Jbeta primers. Here immunoSEQ multiplex PCR was the method, and the copy in TCRdb shows in-frame clones only, minus some. The sample lists some 200,000 clones; roughly 87% were seen once. The sequenced sample consisted of PBMCs. These receptors were collected from a girl under two years old in good health and CMV-seronegative.

This chain connects TRBV5-1 to TRBJ2-5, with a tentative D call TRBD1 (6 bases). Germline V gene sequence: CDR1 SGHRS, CDR2 YFSETQ. Trimming left V 0 bases short and J 4 bases short, with 10 bases between. The CDR3 runs 14 residues. The CDR3 nucleotides read TGCGCCAGCAGCTTGGTTGGGGGCCCAGAGACCCAGTACTTC. Translation: CASSLVGGPETQYF.

The chain is built from TRBV13 and TRBJ1-2, with a possible D match to TRBD1 (5 bases). Germline V gives CDR1 PRHDT, CDR2 FYEKMQ (reference sequence). CDR3 length: 14 residues. Trimming removed 5 bases at V and 2 bases at J, with 12 bases between. This CDR3 reads CASSLQGVNYGYTF. The CDR3 DNA reads as TGTGCCAGCAGCCTCCAAGGGGTGAACTATGGCTACACCTTC. Based on the CDR3 plus reference TRBV13 and TRBJ1-2, the full variable domain is AAGVIQSPRHLIKEKRETATLKCYPIPRHDTVYWYQQGPGQDPQFLISFYEKMQSDKGSIPDRFSAQQFSDYHSELNMSSLELGDSALYFCASSLQGVNYGYTFGSGTRLTVV.

The V and J genes are TRBV28 and TRBJ2-5; 10 bases map to TRBD1. Germline V CDR1 and CDR2: MDHEN, SYDVKM. Trimming took 8 bases from V and 2 from J; bases not matched to a gene: 5. The CDR3 totals 14 residues. CDR3 bases: TGTGCCAGCCCCGGGGACAGGGGTCAAGAGACCCAGTACTTC. This codes for CASPGDRGQETQYF.

The CDR3 bases are TGTGCCAGTATGGGACCTCGGGGACTAGGAGATCTCAGCTCCTACGAGCAGTACTTC. It is translated as CASMGPRGLGDLSSYEQYF. V and J are TRBV19 and TRBJ2-7, with 8 bases matching TRBD2. This CDR3 spans 19 amino acids. Germline V gives CDR1 LNHDA, CDR2 SQIVND (reference sequence). J gave up 0 bases and V 7 bases, and 20 bases lay outside the gene matches.

This clone has a single count. The V and J genes are TRBV15 and TRBJ1-2; 10 nucleotides match TRBD1. CDR1 and CDR2 from the germline V gene are LNHNV and YYDKDF (reference sequence). V gave up 0 bases and J gave up 8 bases; unmatched junction bases: 6. The CDR3 consists of 15 residues. CDR3 residues: CATSRDDRGLYGYTF. The CDR3 bases are TGTGCCACCAGCAGAGACGACAGGGGGCTGTACGGCTACACCTTC.

V and J are TRBV30 and TRBJ2-7, with TRBD1 identical over 8 bases. CDR3 length: 15 residues. CDR1 GTSNPN and CDR2 SVGIG come from the germline V gene (reference sequence). Unmatched junction bases numbered 13, after V lost 3 bases and J lost 6 bases. This CDR3 reads CAWRDRETGAREQYF. The CDR3 nucleotides read TGTGCCTGGAGGGATCGGGAGACAGGGGCCCGCGAGCAGTACTTC. Drawing the rest from reference TRBV30 and TRBJ2-7, the complete variable domain is SQTIHQWPATLVQPVGSPLSLECTVEGTSNPNLYWYRQAAGRGLQLLFYSVGIGQISSEVPQNLSASRPQDRQFILSSKKLLLSDSGFYLCAWRDRETGAREQYFGPGTRLTVT.

The chain uses TRBV7-9 and TRBJ1-2, with unresolved D. The CDR3 is 14 amino acids. V lost 3 bases, J lost 4 bases, and 12 bases lay in between. CDR1 is SEHNR, CDR2 FQNEAQ, per germline (reference sequence). The CDR3 sequence is CASSFTGEGYGYTF. The CDR3 DNA reads as TGTGCCAGCAGCTTTACTGGAGAAGGCTATGGCTACACCTTC.

In its sample, this clone was seen a few times. The gene calls are TRBV27 and TRBJ2-7, with D maybe TRBD1 (5 bases). V was shortened by 2 bases and J by 3 bases, with 11 bases between the two germline ends. Germline lookup yields CDR1 MNHEY and CDR2 SMNVEV (reference sequence). The length of the CDR3 is 14 residues. Here the CDR3 reads CASSLKDTYYEQYF. CDR3 bases: TGTGCCAGCAGTTTAAAGGACACCTACTACGAGCAGTACTTC.

The chain joins TRBV30 to TRBJ1-3; D is ambiguous. The V and J ends lost 0 bases and 0 bases respectively, with 9 bases between them. Germline assignment: CDR1 GTSNPN and CDR2 SVGIG (reference sequence). The CDR3 totals 15 residues. CDR3 bases: TGTGCCTGGAGTGTACCAGGAAGCTCTGGAAACACCATATATTTT. Amino acids: CAWSVPGSSGNTIYF.

This chain uses TRBV9 with TRBJ2-7, with a possible D match to TRBD1 (6 bases). This CDR3 has 14 amino acids. Per the germline V gene, CDR1 is SGDLS and CDR2 is YYNGEE. Trimming left V 3 bases short and J 2 bases short, with 12 bases between. The CDR3 DNA sequence: TGTGCCAGCAGCGGCCGGGACACAGCCTACGAGCAGTACTTC. This codes for CASSGRDTAYEQYF.

The CDR3 DNA follows: TGTGCCAGCTCACCCAAACGACAGGGGGCTGAACAGCCCCAGCATTTT. It translates to CASSPKRQGAEQPQHF. The V call is TRBV18, the J call TRBJ1-5; 10 bases align to TRBD1. The V segment lost 3 bases and the J segment 7 bases; nucleotides outside the gene matches: 9. This CDR3 has 16 amino acids. CDR1 is KGHSH and CDR2 is LQKENI in the germline V gene.

The rearrangement links TRBV18 to TRBJ1-3; D remains unclear. This CDR3 region has 13 residues. Trimming took 3 bases from V and 5 from J, leaving 8 bases between them. Looked up from germline, CDR1 is KGHSH and CDR2 is LQKENI. CDR3 bases: TGTGCCAGCTCACCGTTTCTTCGAAACACCATATATTTT. The encoded protein is CASSPFLRNTIYF.

The chain joins TRBV9 to TRBJ1-2; TRBD1 matches at 10 bases. V was clipped by 3 bases and J by 4 bases; unmatched bases: 6. Germline V gene data show CDR1 as SGDLS and CDR2 as YYNGEE. This CDR3 has 15 residues. The CDR3 region is CASSGGTGETYGYTF. As DNA, the CDR3 is TGTGCCAGCAGCGGAGGGACAGGGGAAACCTATGGCTACACCTTC.

This chain uses TRBV7-2 with TRBJ2-7; 12 bases align to TRBD2. The V gene end was trimmed by 4 bases and the J gene end by 5 bases; junction bases not matched to a gene: 6. This CDR3 comprises 15 residues. From germline, CDR1 is SGHTA and CDR2 FQGNSA. Here the CDR3 reads CASSSPLAGGNEQYF. Written as DNA, the CDR3 is TGTGCCAGCAGCTCGCCACTAGCGGGAGGTAACGAGCAGTACTTC.

V gene TRBV5-1 combines with J gene TRBJ1-1, with unresolved D. Germline V CDR1 and CDR2: SGHRS, YFSETQ. Trimming shortened V by 3 bases and J by 7 bases, and 13 bases separated the two germline ends. CDR3 length: 13 amino acids. The DNA for the CDR3 is TGCGCCAGCAGCTCCCCTTACAGCGGTGAAGCTTTCTTT. Translation gives CASSSPYSGEAFF.

V usage is TRBV18 and J usage is TRBJ2-1; perhaps TRBD1 as D (5 bases). The CDR3 runs 13 residues. The V end was cut by 0 bases, the J end by 8 bases, with 8 bases between. The germline CDR1 and CDR2 sequences are KGHSH and LQKENI. CDR3 nucleotides: TGTGCCAGCTCACCACCGCAGGGTTATGAGCAGTTCTTC. It yields the protein CASSPPQGYEQFF.

The gene calls are TRBV9 and TRBJ2-2, with D possibly matching TRBD1 (5 bases). V lost 0 bases and J lost 2, with 14 bases in between. Germline values: CDR1 SGDLS, CDR2 YYNGEE. The CDR3 spans 17 residues. The CDR3 nucleotides read TGTGCCAGCAGCGTAGGGACGTGGCAGGGAAACACCGGGGAGCTGTTTTTT. It encodes CASSVGTWQGNTGELFF.

The genes are TRBV5-4 and TRBJ1-6, with TRBD1 matching over 7 bases. V trimming: 4 bases; J trimming: 7 bases; junction bases outside the gene matches: 5. CDR3 length equals 14 residues. The V gene's germline CDR1 is SGHNT and CDR2 YYREEE (reference sequence). The CDR3: CASSDRVKNSPLHF. The CDR3 coding sequence is TGTGCCAGCAGCGACAGGGTGAAGAATTCACCCCTCCACTTT.

The chain joins TRBV9 to TRBJ2-1, with 8 bases that match TRBD2. CDR1 and CDR2 from the germline V gene are SGDLS and YYNGEE. This CDR3 has 20 amino acids. V gave up 4 bases and J gave up 0 bases; unmatched junction bases: 18. The CDR3 nucleotides are TGTGCCAGCAGCCCACACAGCGGGAGAAGAGTTGGTAGCTCCTACAATGAGCAGTTCTTC. Its protein is CASSPHSGRRVGSSYNEQFF.

This clone has a single count. The chain couples TRBV7-9 to TRBJ1-2, with 7 bases lining up with TRBD1. This CDR3 contains 13 residues. CDR1 is SEHNR, CDR2 FQNEAQ, per germline (reference sequence). The V gene end was trimmed by 7 bases and the J gene end by 5 bases; junction bases not matched to a gene: 7. In DNA form, the CDR3 reads TGTGCCAGCACCGACCGGGACAGTTATGGCTACACCTTC. Its protein is CASTDRDSYGYTF.

This sequence joins TRBV7-6 and TRBJ2-7, with 7 bases fitting TRBD1. Germline CDR1 SGHVS, CDR2 FNYEAQ. The CDR3 spans 15 residues. Trimming at V came to 5 bases and at J to 0 bases, leaving 7 bases not matched to a gene. The CDR3 protein is CASSLHRGISYEQYF. DNA of the CDR3: TGTGCCAGCAGCCTACACAGGGGCATCTCCTACGAGCAGTACTTC. Filled out from reference TRBV7-6 and TRBJ2-7, the complete variable domain reads GAGVSQSPRYKVTKRGQDVALRCDPISGHVSLYWYRQALGQGPEFLTYFNYEAQQDKSGLPNDRFSAERPEGSISTLTIQRTEQRDSAMYRCASSLHRGISYEQYFGPGTRLTVT.

A few counts support this clone. CDR3 in amino acids: CASSYTGFTLHF. The CDR3 DNA is TGTGCCAGCAGTTACACAGGGTTCACCCTCCACTTT. The chain recombines TRBV6-5 with TRBJ1-6; D possibly corresponds to TRBD1 (6 bases). This CDR3 comprises 12 residues. V lost 2 bases, J lost 14 bases, and 10 bases lay in between. Germline CDR1 is MNHEY and CDR2 is SVGAGI.

The genes are TRBV7-8 and TRBJ2-1, with 8 bases matching TRBD2. V shed 1 base and J 4 bases; nucleotides not matched to a gene: 3. This CDR3 is 15 amino acids long. CDR1 is SGHVS, CDR2 FQNEAQ, per germline. The CDR3 spells CASSLERGGYNEQFF. Written as DNA, the CDR3 is TGTGCCAGCAGCTTAGAACGGGGGGGATACAATGAGCAGTTCTTC.

The J gene is TRBJ2-7, the V gene TRBV10-3; TRBD2 is a possible D gene (6 bases). Trimming removed 3 bases from V and 0 bases from J, with 12 bases in between. The CDR3 loop spans 15 amino acids. Germline values: CDR1 ENHRY, CDR2 SYGVKD. The CDR3 sequence: CAISDTGTPSYEQYF. The DNA of the CDR3 is TGTGCCATCAGTGATACCGGGACTCCCTCCTACGAGCAGTACTTC.

The V gene is TRBV30, the J gene TRBJ1-2; D unresolved. The CDR3 has 11 amino acids. Germline V lookup: CDR1 GTSNPN, CDR2 SVGIG (reference sequence). V was pared by 0 bases and J by 7 bases, with 6 bases between. The CDR3 DNA reads TGTGCCTGGAGTGTACGGGGTGGCTACACCTTC. Translating it yields CAWSVRGGYTF.

The gene calls are TRBV18 and TRBJ1-5, with D unclear. CDR3 size: 14 residues. The V gene lost 0 bases and the J gene lost 7 bases, with 10 bases spanning the gap. CDR1 is KGHSH and CDR2 is LQKENI in the germline V gene. The CDR3 region has the DNA TGTGCCAGCTCACCACCGGGAGGAGAGCAGCCCCAGCATTTT. It encodes CASSPPGGEQPQHF.

The chain joins TRBV18 to TRBJ1-3, with 7 bases lining up with TRBD1. Unmatched junction bases numbered 5, after V lost 3 bases and J lost 6 bases. Germline loops: CDR1 KGHSH, CDR2 LQKENI. The CDR3 totals 14 residues. CDR3 sequence reads: CASSPGTVENTIYF. For the CDR3, the DNA is TGTGCCAGCTCACCGGGGACAGTAGAAAACACCATATATTTT.

The rearrangement joins TRBV19 to TRBJ1-1; 10 bases fit TRBD1. The V gene end was trimmed by 3 bases and the J gene end by 11 bases; junction bases not matched to a gene: 15. The CDR3 sequence is 16 residues long. Germline CDR1 is LNHDA and CDR2 is SQIVND (reference sequence). The CDR3 region is CASSIAGTGAAAGAFF. The DNA of the CDR3 is TGTGCCAGTAGTATCGCCGGGACAGGGGCCGCGGCAGGGGCTTTCTTT.

The gene calls are TRBV7-9 and TRBJ2-2; TRBD1 might be the D (5 bases). V was trimmed by 3 bases and J by 6 bases, leaving 8 bases between them. The CDR3 has 13 amino acids. Germline loops: CDR1 SEHNR, CDR2 FQNEAQ (reference sequence). CDR3: CASSFETAGELFF. CDR3 bases: TGTGCCAGCAGCTTCGAGACAGCCGGGGAGCTGTTTTTT.

This clone came up once. The rearrangement joins TRBV6-6 to TRBJ1-5, with D maybe TRBD1 (5 bases). The CDR3 length is 13 residues. The germline V gene has CDR1 MNHNY and CDR2 SVGAGI (reference sequence). The ends were cut back, 2 bases at V and 9 bases at J, with 11 bases in the middle. CDR3 sequence: CASSYQLGPPQHF. The CDR3 nucleotides read TGTGCCAGCAGTTACCAATTGGGGCCGCCCCAGCATTTT.

The rearrangement links TRBV27 to TRBJ1-2; 8 bases fit TRBD1. The germline V gene encodes CDR1 MNHEY and CDR2 SMNVEV (reference sequence). This CDR3 has 12 amino acids. With 11 bases clipped from V and 8 bases from J, the junction kept 10 bases outside the gene matches. The CDR3 DNA is TGTGCCTCTAAAACAGGGGGTTGGGGCTACACCTTC. Its translation: CASKTGGWGYTF.